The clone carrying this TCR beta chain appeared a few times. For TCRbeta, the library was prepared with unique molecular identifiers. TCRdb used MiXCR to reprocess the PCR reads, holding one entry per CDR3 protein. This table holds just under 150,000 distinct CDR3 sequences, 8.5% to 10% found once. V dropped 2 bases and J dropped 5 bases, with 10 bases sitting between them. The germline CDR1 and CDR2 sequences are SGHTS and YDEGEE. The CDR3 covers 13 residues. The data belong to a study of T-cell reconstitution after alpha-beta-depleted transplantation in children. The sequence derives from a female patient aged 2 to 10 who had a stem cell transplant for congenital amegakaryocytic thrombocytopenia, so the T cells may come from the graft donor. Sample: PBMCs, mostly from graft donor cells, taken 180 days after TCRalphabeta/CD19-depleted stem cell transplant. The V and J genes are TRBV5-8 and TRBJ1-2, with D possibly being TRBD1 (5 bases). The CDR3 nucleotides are TGTGCCAGCAGCTTTGCAGGGTCGTATGGCTACACCTTC. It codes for CASSFAGSYGYTF.